The 7 T cell receptor beta chains below all came from one sample that was sequenced in a study of CD8+ T cells in alopecia areata. Patients with alopecia areata provided lesional scalp punch biopsies as well as peripheral blood. After isolation, RNA underwent reverse transcription to generate cDNA as the sequencing template. Sequencing used immunoSEQ multiplex PCR; TCRdb keeps in-frame clones, though not all of them. This sample yields 7,000 to 8,500 clones, of which around 71% are seen a single time; about 22% belongs to the top ten. The specimen was skin, collected at week 0. The receptor source for this set is a human donor with alopecia areata.

The CDR3 region has the DNA TGTGCCAGCAGTCAACGGCGGACAGCTCTGAACACTGAAGCTTTCTTT. Protein sequence: CASSQRRTALNTEAFF. The chain has TRBV6-6 and TRBJ1-1; maybe TRBD1 (6 bases). CDR1 MNHNY and CDR2 SVGAGI come from the germline V gene (reference sequence). V lost 5 bases, J lost 0 bases, and 16 bases lay in between. The CDR3 spans 16 residues.

The rearrangement links TRBV7-4 to TRBJ2-5, with TRBD1 as a possible D gene (5 bases). Trimming removed 4 bases at V and 1 base at J, with 10 bases between. The CDR3 totals 14 residues. Germline V lookup: CDR1 SGHVT, CDR2 SQSDAQ. DNA of the CDR3: TGTGCCAGCAGCTCCGGACATGCCCAAGAGACCCAGTACTTC. The encoded protein is CASSSGHAQETQYF.

CDR3 nucleotide sequence: TGTGCCAGCAGCTCTGGGACAAGGGAAAATCAGCCCCAGCATTTT. The encoded protein is CASSSGTRENQPQHF. The chain links TRBV7-1 to TRBJ1-5; D is possibly TRBD1 (6 bases). TRBV7-1 is treated as an ORF (open reading frame) with a function not yet certain. The CDR3 length is 15 residues. V was clipped by 3 bases and J by 4 bases, with 13 bases between them.

The rearrangement uses TRBV4-3 and TRBJ2-1, with a weak D call TRBD2 (5 bases). The CDR3 runs 16 residues. Germline V gene lookup returns CDR1 LGHNA and CDR2 YSLEER. The germline V and J ends were trimmed by 0 bases and 0 bases, with 9 bases remaining between them. CDR3 protein: CASSQEDWTSYNEQFF. DNA for the CDR3: TGCGCCAGCAGCCAAGAGGACTGGACCTCCTACAATGAGCAGTTCTTC.

Only one count was recorded for this clone. This chain uses TRBV6-6 with TRBJ1-3; D may be TRBD1 (5 bases). The germline V and J ends were trimmed by 6 bases and 6 bases, with 15 bases remaining between them. The germline gives CDR1 MNHNY, CDR2 SVGAGI (reference sequence). This CDR3 region has 14 residues. The DNA for the CDR3 is TGTGCCAGCAGCTCCTATGGACACTTAAACACCATATATTTT. It specifies CASSSYGHLNTIYF.

The chain uses TRBV7-2 and TRBJ1-5; no definite D call. There are 14 residues in the CDR3. The V end was cut by 1 base, the J end by 0 bases, with 4 bases between. Germline V gene sequence: CDR1 SGHTA, CDR2 FQGNSA. CDR3 sequence: CASSLGHSNQPQHF. The CDR3 nucleotides read TGTGCCAGCAGCTTAGGACATAGCAATCAGCCCCAGCATTTT. The full variable domain, with the rest looked up from reference TRBV7-2 and TRBJ1-5, is GAGVSQSPSNKVTEKGKDVELRCDPISGHTALYWYRQSLGQGLEFLIYFQGNSAPDKSGLPSDRFSAERTGGSVSTLTIQRTQQEDSAVYLCASSLGHSNQPQHFGDGTRLSIL.

J is TRBJ1-1 and V is TRBV10-3, with 10 bases matching TRBD1. The germline V gene has CDR1 ENHRY and CDR2 SYGVKD. J was trimmed by 5 bases and V by 5 bases; bases with no gene match: 8. The CDR3 covers 15 residues. The CDR3 DNA reads as TGTGCCATCAGTTACCGGGACAGGGGTGGAACTGAAGCTTTCTTT. Translation gives CAISYRDRGGTEAFF.